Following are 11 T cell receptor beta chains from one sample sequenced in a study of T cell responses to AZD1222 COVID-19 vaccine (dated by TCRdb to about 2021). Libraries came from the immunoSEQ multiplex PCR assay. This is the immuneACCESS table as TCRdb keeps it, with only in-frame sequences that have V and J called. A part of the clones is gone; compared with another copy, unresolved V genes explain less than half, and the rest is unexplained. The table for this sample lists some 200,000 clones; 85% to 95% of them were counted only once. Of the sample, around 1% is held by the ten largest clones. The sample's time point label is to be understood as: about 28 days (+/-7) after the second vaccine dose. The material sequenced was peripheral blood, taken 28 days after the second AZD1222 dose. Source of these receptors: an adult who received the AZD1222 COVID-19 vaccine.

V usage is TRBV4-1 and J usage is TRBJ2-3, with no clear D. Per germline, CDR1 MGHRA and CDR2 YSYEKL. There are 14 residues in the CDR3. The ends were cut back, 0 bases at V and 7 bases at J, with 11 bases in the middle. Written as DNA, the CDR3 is TGCGCCAGCAGCCAAGATCCTTTCGAGAATACGCAGTATTTT. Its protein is CASSQDPFENTQYF.

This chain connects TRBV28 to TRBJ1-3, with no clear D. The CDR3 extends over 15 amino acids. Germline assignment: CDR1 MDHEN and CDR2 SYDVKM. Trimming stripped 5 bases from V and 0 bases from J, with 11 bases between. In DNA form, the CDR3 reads TGTGCCAGCAGTACCCGTGTAATCTCTGGAAACACCATATATTTT. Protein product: CASSTRVISGNTIYF.

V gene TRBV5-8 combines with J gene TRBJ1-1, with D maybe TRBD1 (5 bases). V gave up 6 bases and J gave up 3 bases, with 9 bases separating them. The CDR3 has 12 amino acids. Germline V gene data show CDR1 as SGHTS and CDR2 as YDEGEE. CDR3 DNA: TGTGCCAGCACCCAGGGTTACACTGAAGCTTTCTTT. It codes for CASTQGYTEAFF.

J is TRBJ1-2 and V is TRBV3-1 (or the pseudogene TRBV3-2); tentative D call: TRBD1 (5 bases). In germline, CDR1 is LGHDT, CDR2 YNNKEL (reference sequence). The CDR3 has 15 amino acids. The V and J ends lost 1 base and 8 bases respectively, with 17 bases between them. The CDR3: CASSQGYQGKVGYTF. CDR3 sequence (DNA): TGTGCCAGCAGCCAAGGGTATCAGGGAAAAGTGGGCTACACCTTC.

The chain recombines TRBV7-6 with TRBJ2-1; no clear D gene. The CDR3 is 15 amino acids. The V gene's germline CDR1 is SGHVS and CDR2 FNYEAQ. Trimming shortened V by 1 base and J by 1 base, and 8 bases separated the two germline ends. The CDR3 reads CASSLGDQSYNEQFF. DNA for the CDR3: TGTGCCAGCAGCTTAGGTGACCAGTCCTACAATGAGCAGTTCTTC.

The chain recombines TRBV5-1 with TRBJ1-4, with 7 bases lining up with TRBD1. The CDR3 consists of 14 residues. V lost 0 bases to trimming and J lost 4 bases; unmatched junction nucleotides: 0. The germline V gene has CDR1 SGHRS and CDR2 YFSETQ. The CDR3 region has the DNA TGCGCCAGCAGCTTGGACAGGGGTAATGAAAAACTGTTTTTT. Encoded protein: CASSLDRGNEKLFF.

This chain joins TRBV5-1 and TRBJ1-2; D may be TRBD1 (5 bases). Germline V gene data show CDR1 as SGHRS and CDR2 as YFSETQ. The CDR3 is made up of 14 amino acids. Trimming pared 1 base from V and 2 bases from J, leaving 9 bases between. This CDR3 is CASSLSQGNYGYTF. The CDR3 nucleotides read TGCGCCAGCAGCTTGAGTCAGGGCAACTATGGCTACACCTTC.

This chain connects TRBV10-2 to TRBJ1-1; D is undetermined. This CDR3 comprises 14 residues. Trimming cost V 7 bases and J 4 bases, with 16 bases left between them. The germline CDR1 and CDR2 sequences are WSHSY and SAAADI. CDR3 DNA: TGCGCCAGCACCCTGACGCTCTCTAGCACTGAAGCTTTCTTT. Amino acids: CASTLTLSSTEAFF.

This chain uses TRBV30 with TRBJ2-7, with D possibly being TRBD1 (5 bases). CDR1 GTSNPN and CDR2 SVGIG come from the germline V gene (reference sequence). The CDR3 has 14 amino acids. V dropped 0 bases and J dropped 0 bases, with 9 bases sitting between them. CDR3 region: CAWSVLDTSYEQYF. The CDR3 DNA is TGTGCCTGGAGTGTACTGGACACCTCCTACGAGCAGTACTTC.

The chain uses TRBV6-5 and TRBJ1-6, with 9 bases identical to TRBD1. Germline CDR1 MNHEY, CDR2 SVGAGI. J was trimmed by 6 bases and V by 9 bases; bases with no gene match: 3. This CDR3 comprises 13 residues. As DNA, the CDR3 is TGTGCCAGTCGGACAGGGGTTAATTCACCCCTCCACTTT. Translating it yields CASRTGVNSPLHF.

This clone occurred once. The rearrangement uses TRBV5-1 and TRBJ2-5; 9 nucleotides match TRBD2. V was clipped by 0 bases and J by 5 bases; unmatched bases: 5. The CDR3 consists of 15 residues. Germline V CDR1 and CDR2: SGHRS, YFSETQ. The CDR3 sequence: CASSLVSSGAETQYF. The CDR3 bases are TGCGCCAGCAGCTTGGTATCTAGCGGGGCGGAGACCCAGTACTTC.